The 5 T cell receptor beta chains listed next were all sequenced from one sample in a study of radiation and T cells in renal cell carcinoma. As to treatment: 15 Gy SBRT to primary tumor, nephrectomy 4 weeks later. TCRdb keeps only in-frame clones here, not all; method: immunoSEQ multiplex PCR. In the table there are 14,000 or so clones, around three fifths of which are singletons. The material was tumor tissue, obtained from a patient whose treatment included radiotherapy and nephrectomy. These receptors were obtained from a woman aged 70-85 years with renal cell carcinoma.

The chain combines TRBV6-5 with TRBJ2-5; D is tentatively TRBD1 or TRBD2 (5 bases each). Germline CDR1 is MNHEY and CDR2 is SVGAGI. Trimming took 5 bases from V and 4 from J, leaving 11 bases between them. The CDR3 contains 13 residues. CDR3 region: CASSPPGTETQYF. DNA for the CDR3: TGTGCCAGCAGTCCTCCCGGGACAGAGACCCAGTACTTC.

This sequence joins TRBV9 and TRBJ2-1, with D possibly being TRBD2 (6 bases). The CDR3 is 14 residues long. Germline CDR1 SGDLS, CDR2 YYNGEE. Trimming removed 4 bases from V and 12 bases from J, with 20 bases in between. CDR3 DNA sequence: TGTGCCAGCAGCTCGGGACTGGGCTTCACCGGGCAGTTCTTC. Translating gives CASSSGLGFTGQFF.

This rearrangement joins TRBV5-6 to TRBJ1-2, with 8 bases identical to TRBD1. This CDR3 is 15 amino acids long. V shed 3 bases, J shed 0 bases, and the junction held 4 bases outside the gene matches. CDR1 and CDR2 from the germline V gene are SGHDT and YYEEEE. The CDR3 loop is CASSYRDRPNYGYTF. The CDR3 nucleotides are TGTGCCAGCAGCTACCGGGACAGGCCTAACTATGGCTACACCTTC.

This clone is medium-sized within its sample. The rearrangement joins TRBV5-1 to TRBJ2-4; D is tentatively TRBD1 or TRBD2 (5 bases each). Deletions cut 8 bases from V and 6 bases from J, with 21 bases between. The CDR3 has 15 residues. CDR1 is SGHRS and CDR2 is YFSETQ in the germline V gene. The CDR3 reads CASRESDSPGNIQYF. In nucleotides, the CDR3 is TGCGCCAGTCGGGAATCAGACAGCCCAGGAAACATTCAGTACTTC.

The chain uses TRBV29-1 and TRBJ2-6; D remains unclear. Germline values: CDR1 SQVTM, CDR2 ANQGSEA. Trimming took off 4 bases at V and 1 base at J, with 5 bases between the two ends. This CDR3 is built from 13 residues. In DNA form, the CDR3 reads TGCAGCGTTGGACATTCTGGGGCCAACGTCCTGACTTTC. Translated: CSVGHSGANVLTF.